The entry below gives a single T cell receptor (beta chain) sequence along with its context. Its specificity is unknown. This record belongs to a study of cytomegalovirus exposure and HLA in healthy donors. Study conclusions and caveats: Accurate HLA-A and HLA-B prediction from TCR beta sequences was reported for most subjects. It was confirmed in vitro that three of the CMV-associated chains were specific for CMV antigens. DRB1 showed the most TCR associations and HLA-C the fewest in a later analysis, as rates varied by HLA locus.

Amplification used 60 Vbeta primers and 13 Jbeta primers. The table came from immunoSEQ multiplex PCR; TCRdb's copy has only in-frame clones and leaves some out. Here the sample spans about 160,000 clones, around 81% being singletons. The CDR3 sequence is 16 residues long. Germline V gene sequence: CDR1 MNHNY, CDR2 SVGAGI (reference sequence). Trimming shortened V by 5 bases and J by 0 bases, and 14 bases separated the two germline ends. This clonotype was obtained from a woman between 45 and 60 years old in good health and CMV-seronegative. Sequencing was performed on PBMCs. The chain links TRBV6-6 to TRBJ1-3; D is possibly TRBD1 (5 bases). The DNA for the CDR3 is TGTGCCAGCAGTCGGGCGGGACCTACCTCTGGAAACACCATATATTTT. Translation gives CASSRAGPTSGNTIYF.